The rows below give T cell receptor beta chains drawn from one sample of a study of cytomegalovirus exposure and HLA in healthy donors. Here immunoSEQ multiplex PCR was the method, and the copy in TCRdb shows in-frame clones only, minus some. The sample contains roughly 100,000 clones, approximately 80% of which appear only once. Sequences were obtained from PBMCs. The receptor set was obtained from a female donor in good health and CMV-seropositive. CDR3s include the opening cysteine and the closing phenylalanine or tryptophan. A D gene is named only where the DNA matches it firmly. Size tells how often a clone was seen (once, few, many) or the class of an expanded clone, and some rows leave it out.

v_gene	d_gene	abundance	j_gene	CDR3nt	CDR3aa
TRBV2	TRBD2	.	TRBJ2-3	TGTGCCAGCAGCCTAGGGGGACTAGCGGGGGACACAGATACGCAGTATTTT	CASSLGGLAGDTDTQYF
TRBV6-1	.	.	TRBJ2-2	TGTGCCAGCACCATCGCACAGGGCGCCGGGGAGCTGTTTTTT	CASTIAQGAGELFF
TRBV7-7	.	.	TRBJ2-7	TGTGCCAGCAGCGTTGGACTCTCCTACGAGCAGTACTTC	CASSVGLSYEQYF
TRBV25-1	TRBD1	.	TRBJ1-1	TGTGCCAGCAGTGAATCCCAGGACAGGGTGGCTGAAGCTTTCTTT	CASSESQDRVAEAFF
TRBV5-6	TRBD2	.	TRBJ2-2	TGTGCCAGCAGCTTCGGGGCTAGCGGGAGGTCGAACACCGGGGAGCTGTTTTTT	CASSFGASGRSNTGELFF
TRBV13	.	.	TRBJ1-1	TGTGCCAGCAGCTTAGGTCCTATGAACACTGAAGCTTTCTTT	CASSLGPMNTEAFF
TRBV5-1	.	.	TRBJ2-3	TGCGCCAGCAGGTGGGCTGTGGGAGATACGCAGTATTTT	CASRWAVGDTQYF
TRBV28	.	.	TRBJ2-2	TGTGCCAGCAGTTTCTATAGTCGGGTCACCGGGGAGCTGTTTTTT	CASSFYSRVTGELFF
TRBV6-5	TRBD1	few	TRBJ1-2	TGTGCCAGCAGTTACGACGGGACAGTCTATGGCTACACCTTC	CASSYDGTVYGYTF
TRBV4-1	TRBD2	.	TRBJ2-5	TGCGCCAGCAGCCAGCCTCGACTAGCCGGGCAGACCCAGTACTTC	CASSQPRLAGQTQYF
TRBV13	.	.	TRBJ1-4	TGTGCCAGCAGCCGGGGGACTCGAGGGGTGTTTTTT	CASSRGTRGVFF
TRBV19	.	.	TRBJ2-5	TGTGCCAGTAACGAGGGAGGGACCCAGTACTTC	CASNEGGTQYF
TRBV19	TRBD2	.	TRBJ2-5	TGTGCCAGTAAGCCAGAGACTAGCGGGAGCGAGACCCAGTACTTC	CASKPETSGSETQYF
TRBV9	.	.	TRBJ1-1	TGTGCCAGCAGCGTAAGGCAGGGTGGGACTGAAGCTTTCTTT	CASSVRQGGTEAFF
TRBV11-2	.	.	TRBJ2-1	TGTGCCAGCAGCTTCCCGGTGACAGGCCTCGATGAGCAGTTCTTC	CASSFPVTGLDEQFF
TRBV5-5	TRBD1	once	TRBJ1-2	TGTGCCAGCAGCTGGGTCCGACAGGGAAACTATGGCTACACCTTC	CASSWVRQGNYGYTF
TRBV4-2	TRBD2	few	TRBJ2-3	TGTGCCAGCAGCCAAGGGGGCGGGGGGGCTCTTTCGAGCAATACGCAGTATTTT	CASSQGGGGALSSNTQYF
TRBV7-9	TRBD2	.	TRBJ2-3	TGTGCCAGCAGCTTAGCGACTAGCCCCATGATGGATACGCAGTATTTT	CASSLATSPMMDTQYF
TRBV28	TRBD2	.	TRBJ2-7	TGTGCCTGCAGCTTAGGCCTAGCGGGAGCGCAGCAGTACTTC	CACSLGLAGAQQYF
TRBV7-8	.	few	TRBJ1-4	TGTGCCAGCAGCTTGTTGCGGGCGCCAACTAATGAAAAACTGTTTTTT	CASSLLRAPTNEKLFF
TRBV6-6	TRBD1	.	TRBJ1-4	TGTGCCAGCAGAGCTCCGGGACAGTCTAATGAAAAACTGTTTTTT	CASRAPGQSNEKLFF
TRBV7-9	TRBD2	.	TRBJ2-7	TGTGCCAGCAGTCAGGAGACTAGCGCGATCTCCTACGAGCAGTACTTC	CASSQETSAISYEQYF
TRBV14	TRBD2	.	TRBJ2-2	TGTGCCAGCAGCCAAAGGACTAGCGGGGGTCCCACCGGGGAGCTGTTTTTT	CASSQRTSGGPTGELFF
TRBV27	TRBD2	.	TRBJ2-1	TGTGCCAGCAACGTCCTCGGGACTAGCGGGAGCCATGAGCAGTTCTTC	CASNVLGTSGSHEQFF
TRBV30	.	.	TRBJ1-5	TGTGCCTGTAACCCCGTTGGACAGAACTTAAATCAGCCCCAGCATTTT	CACNPVGQNLNQPQHF
TRBV4-1	.	.	TRBJ1-5	TGCGCCAGCAGCGGACTGGGTATAACCAATCAGCCCCAGCATTTT	CASSGLGITNQPQHF
TRBV15	TRBD2	.	TRBJ2-1	TGTGCCACCAGCTTGGGACTAGCGGGAGGTGAGCAGTTCTTC	CATSLGLAGGEQFF
TRBV6-5	.	.	TRBJ2-1	TGTGCCAGCAGTTACTCGAGAAGGGAGGAGCAGTTCTTC	CASSYSRREEQFF
TRBV5-6	TRBD1	.	TRBJ2-7	TGTGCCAGCAGCGCCAGGGGGCGGGGCTACGAGCAGTACTTC	CASSARGRGYEQYF
TRBV5-1	.	.	TRBJ1-4	TGCGCCAGCAGCATAGAGCCGCGGGAAAAACTGTTTTTT	CASSIEPREKLFF
TRBV13	.	.	TRBJ2-7	TGTGCCAGCAGCTTATCTGGGGCTCGCGAGCAGTACTTC	CASSLSGAREQYF
TRBV6-5	.	.	TRBJ2-1	TGTGCCAGCAGTTACCCGAGGAACAATGAGCAGTTCTTC	CASSYPRNNEQFF
TRBV6-4	.	.	TRBJ2-7	TGTGCCAGCAGTGACCCATCCTACGAGCAGTACTTC	CASSDPSYEQYF
TRBV7-9	.	.	TRBJ2-7	TGTGCCAGCAGCCGCCCTCCTGCCGAGGGTGGGGTCTACGAGCAGTACTTC	CASSRPPAEGGVYEQYF
TRBV28	TRBD1	.	TRBJ2-2	TGTGCCAGCAACAGGGGATCCGGGGAGCTGTTTTTT	CASNRGSGELFF
TRBV7-2	TRBD2	.	TRBJ2-3	TGTGCCAGCAGCCCCTCTAGGGCGGGGGGGGATACGCAGTATTTT	CASSPSRAGGDTQYF
TRBV6-6	.	few	TRBJ1-1	TGTGCCAGCAACCCACAAACTTCACAGGGGAACACTGAAGCTTTCTTT	CASNPQTSQGNTEAFF
TRBV7-2	.	.	TRBJ1-3	TGTGCCAGCAGCTTGACAGCCTCTGGAAACACCATATATTTT	CASSLTASGNTIYF
TRBV4-1	.	.	TRBJ2-5	TGCGCCAGCTCTCCACGGGGAGAAGAGACCCAGTACTTC	CASSPRGEETQYF
TRBV5-1	.	.	TRBJ2-3	TGCGCCAGCAGCTTGACAGGGCATCGCACAGATACGCAGTATTTT	CASSLTGHRTDTQYF
TRBV19	.	.	TRBJ1-1	TGTGCCAGTAGTATAGTAGAGAGCACTGAAGCTTTCTTT	CASSIVESTEAFF
TRBV9	.	.	TRBJ1-4	TGTGCCAGCAGCGGTAGGAGGGTCTTTTTT	CASSGRRVFF
TRBV2	TRBD1	.	TRBJ1-5	TGTGCCAGCAGCCCGGGACAGGGGTCCTACCAGCCCCAGCATTTT	CASSPGQGSYQPQHF
TRBV25-1	TRBD1	once	TRBJ2-2	TGTGCCAGCAGCCTTCCTACAGGGGTGGGCACCGGGGAGCTGTTTTTT	CASSLPTGVGTGELFF
TRBV15	.	.	TRBJ2-7	TGTGCCACCAGCAGAGGCGAGACCAGGGAATTC	CATSRGETREF
TRBV5-1	.	.	TRBJ2-7	TGCGCCAGCAGCGGGGCGGGACGCTACGAGCAGTACTTC	CASSGAGRYEQYF
TRBV7-3	.	.	TRBJ1-1	TGTGCCAGCAGCTCGGGATTGAACACTGAAGCTTTCTTT	CASSSGLNTEAFF
TRBV5-5	.	.	TRBJ1-1	TGTGCCAGCAGCTTAAAGCGCGATGAAGCTTTCTTT	CASSLKRDEAFF
TRBV9	.	.	TRBJ1-3	TGTGCCAGCAGCGTAGATTTCACAGTTTCTGGAAACACCATATATTTT	CASSVDFTVSGNTIYF